This T cell receptor (beta chain) was obtained from a study of CXCR3-negative and CXCR3-positive naive CD8 T cells (dated 2019 in TCRdb). For the study in its entirety: About 150 million TRB reads were obtained in total, roughly 1.5 +/- 0.3 million reads per library. The diversity and physicochemical repertoire analyses included eleven to twelve donors pooled from two independent experiments. The TRBV-TRBJ cluster analysis covered naive subsets from 5 donors and memory cells from 3 donors. Study-level results and caveats: TRBV-TRBJ usage was similar between naive CXCR3-negative and CXCR3-positive cells from the same donor, while memory cells showed distinct patterns. CXCR3 expression partially decreased after cryopreservation, so most assays used freshly isolated PBMCs. Surface CD5, linked to self-reactivity in mice, was comparable between naive subsets; TCR interaction strength was therefore also inferred from TRB CDR3 physicochemical properties. Compared with CXCR3-negative naive cells, CXCR3-positive naive cells had TRB CDR3s with higher hydrophobicity (lower Kidera factor 4), lower energy, and higher strength and volume indices. Comparably high repertoire diversity was found in both naive subsets, whereas much lower repertoire diversity was found in memory CD8+ T cells.

For every CD8+ T cell subset, 300,000 cells were flow-sorted straight into RLT lysis buffer, and each subset was sorted in triplicate. Naive CD8+ T cells were defined stringently as CD45RO-CCR7+CD27+CD95- to exclude memory contaminants. Using standard density gradient centrifugation, peripheral blood mononuclear cells were isolated from buffy coats. A FACSAria III was used to flow-sort naive CXCR3-negative and CXCR3-positive CD8+ T cells. Total RNA was extracted from sorted cells using an RNeasy Mini Kit. For CDR1 and CDR2, the germline V gene lists LGHNA and YNFKEQ. Reading from cysteine to phenylalanine, the CDR3 counts 13 amino acids. DNA for this receptor is not on file. Reads for this sample came from a NextSeq 550. The Human TCR Profiling Kit (MiLaboratory) was used to make UMI-labeled 5' RACE TRB cDNA libraries. The full amount of extracted RNA was used for cDNA synthesis, and the full amount of resulting cDNA was used for PCR amplification. Libraries were prepared in parallel with an identical number of PCR cycles. The paper's processing steps were these. About 50,000 +/- 9,200 unique UMI-labeled TRB cDNA molecules per library were extracted with MIGEC and MiXCR, with at least two reads per UMI required. An average of around 40,000 +/- 10,000 functional in-frame TRB CDR3 nucleotide clonotypes without stop codons was found per library. Diversity metrics, including normalized Shannon-Wiener and Chao1, were computed in VDJtools after downsampling to 5000 UMI-labeled TRB molecules per sample. Clonotype-size-weighted physicochemical properties of the central five CDR3 residues (interaction energy, strength, volume and Kidera factor 4) were computed in VDJtools. After the reads were reprocessed by TCRdb, one entry was made per CDR3 protein sequence, with no DNA. Clone size and V and J calls follow TCRdb, not the original study. The sample table on file contains over 100,000 distinct CDR3 sequences. Of the sample, about 0.37% falls within the top ten clones.

Worth noting for this clonotype: Its antigen remains unidentified.

The TCR was taken from a human donor in good health. Some clones in this sample may be carry-over from other donors' samples. The rearrangement combines TRBV4-2 with TRBJ2-2. The source material was naive CXCR3+ CD8+ T cells from blood. The cell subset or site label corresponds to: CD45RO-CCR7+CD27+CD95- naive CD8+ T cells expressing CXCR3 (TNR3+). The CDR3: CASSQGLSGELFF.